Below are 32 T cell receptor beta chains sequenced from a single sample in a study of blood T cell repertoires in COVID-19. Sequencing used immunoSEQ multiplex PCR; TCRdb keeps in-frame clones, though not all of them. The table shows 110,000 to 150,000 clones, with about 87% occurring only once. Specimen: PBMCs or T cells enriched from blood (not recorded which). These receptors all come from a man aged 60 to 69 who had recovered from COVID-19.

Here the CDR3 reads CASTGNSPLHF. The CDR3 DNA follows: TGTGCCAGCACGGGGAATTCACCCCTCCACTTT. This chain links TRBV2 with TRBJ1-6; the D is unclear. V was clipped by 7 bases and J by 7 bases, with 5 bases between them. The CDR3 is 11 residues long. CDR1 and CDR2 from the germline V gene are SNHLY and FYNNEI. The variable domain in full, completed from reference TRBV2 and TRBJ1-6, reads EPEVTQTPSHQVTQMGQEVILRCVPISNHLYFYWYRQILGQKVEFLVSFYNNEISEKSEIFDDQFSVERPDGSNFTLKIRSTKLEDSAMYFCASTGNSPLHFGNGTRLTVT.

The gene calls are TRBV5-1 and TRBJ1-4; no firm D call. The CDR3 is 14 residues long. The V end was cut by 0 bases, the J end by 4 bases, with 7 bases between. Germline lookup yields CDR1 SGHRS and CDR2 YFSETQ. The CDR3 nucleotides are TGCGCCAGCAGCTTGGGGCATCGTAATGAAAAACTGTTTTTT. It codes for CASSLGHRNEKLFF. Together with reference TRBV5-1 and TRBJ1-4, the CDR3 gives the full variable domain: KAGVTQTPRYLIKTRGQQVTLSCSPISGHRSVSWYQQTPGQGLQFLFEYFSETQRNKGNFPGRFSGRQFSNSRSEMNVSTLELGDSALYLCASSLGHRNEKLFFGSGTQLSVL.

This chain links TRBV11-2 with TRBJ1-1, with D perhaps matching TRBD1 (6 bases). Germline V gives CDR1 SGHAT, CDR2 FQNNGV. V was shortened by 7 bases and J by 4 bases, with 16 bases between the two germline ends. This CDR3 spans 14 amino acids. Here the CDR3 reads CASTRGAGATEAFF. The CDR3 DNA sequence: TGTGCCAGCACCAGAGGAGCAGGGGCCACTGAAGCTTTCTTT.

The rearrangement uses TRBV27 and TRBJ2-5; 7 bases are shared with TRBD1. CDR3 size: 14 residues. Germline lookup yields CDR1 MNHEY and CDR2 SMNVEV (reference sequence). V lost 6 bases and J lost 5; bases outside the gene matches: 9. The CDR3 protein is CASRLGQWGETQYF. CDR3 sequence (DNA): TGTGCCAGCAGACTGGGACAGTGGGGGGAGACCCAGTACTTC.

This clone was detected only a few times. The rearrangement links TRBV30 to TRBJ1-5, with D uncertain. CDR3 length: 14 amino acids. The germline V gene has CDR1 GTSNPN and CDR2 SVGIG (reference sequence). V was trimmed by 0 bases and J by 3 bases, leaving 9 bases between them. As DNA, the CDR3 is TGTGCCTGGAGTGTATACGGGTACAATCAGCCCCAGCATTTT. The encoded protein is CAWSVYGYNQPQHF. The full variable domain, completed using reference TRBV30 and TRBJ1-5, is SQTIHQWPATLVQPVGSPLSLECTVEGTSNPNLYWYRQAAGRGLQLLFYSVGIGQISSEVPQNLSASRPQDRQFILSSKKLLLSDSGFYLCAWSVYGYNQPQHFGDGTRLSIL.

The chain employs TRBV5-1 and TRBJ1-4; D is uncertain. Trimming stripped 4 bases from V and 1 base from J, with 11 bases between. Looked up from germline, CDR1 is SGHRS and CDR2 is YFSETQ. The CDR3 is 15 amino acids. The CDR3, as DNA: TGCGCCAGCAGCCCACTTGAGGGAACTAATGAAAAACTGTTTTTT. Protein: CASSPLEGTNEKLFF. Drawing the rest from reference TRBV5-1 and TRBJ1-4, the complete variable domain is KAGVTQTPRYLIKTRGQQVTLSCSPISGHRSVSWYQQTPGQGLQFLFEYFSETQRNKGNFPGRFSGRQFSNSRSEMNVSTLELGDSALYLCASSPLEGTNEKLFFGSGTQLSVL.

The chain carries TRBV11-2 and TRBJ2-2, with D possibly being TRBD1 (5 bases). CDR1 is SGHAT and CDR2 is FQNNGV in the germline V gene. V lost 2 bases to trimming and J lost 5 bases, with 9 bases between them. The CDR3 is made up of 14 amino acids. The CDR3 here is CASSLFRTTGELFF. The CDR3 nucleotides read TGTGCCAGCAGCTTATTCAGGACAACCGGGGAGCTGTTTTTT.

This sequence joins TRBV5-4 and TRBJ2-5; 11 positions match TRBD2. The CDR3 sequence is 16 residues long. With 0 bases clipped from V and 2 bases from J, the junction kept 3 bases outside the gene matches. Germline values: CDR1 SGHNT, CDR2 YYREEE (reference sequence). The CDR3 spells CASSLGLAGRQETQYF. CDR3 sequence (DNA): TGTGCCAGCAGCTTGGGACTAGCGGGGAGGCAAGAGACCCAGTACTTC.

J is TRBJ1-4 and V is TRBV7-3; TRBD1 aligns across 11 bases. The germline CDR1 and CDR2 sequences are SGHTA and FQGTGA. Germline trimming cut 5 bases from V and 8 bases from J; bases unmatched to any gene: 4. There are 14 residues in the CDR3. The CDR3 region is CASSPGTGGEKLFF. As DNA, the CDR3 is TGTGCCAGCAGCCCCGGGACAGGGGGAGAAAAACTGTTTTTT. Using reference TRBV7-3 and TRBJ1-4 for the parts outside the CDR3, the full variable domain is GAGVSQTPSNKVTEKGKYVELRCDPISGHTALYWYRQSLGQGPEFLIYFQGTGAADDSGLPNDRFFAVRPEGSVSTLKIQRTERGDSAVYLCASSPGTGGEKLFFGSGTQLSVL.

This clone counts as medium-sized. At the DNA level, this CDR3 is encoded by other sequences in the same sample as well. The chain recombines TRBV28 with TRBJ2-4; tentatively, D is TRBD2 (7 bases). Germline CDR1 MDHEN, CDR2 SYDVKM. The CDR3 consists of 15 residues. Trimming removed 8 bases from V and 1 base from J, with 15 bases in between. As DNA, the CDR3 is TGTGCCAGCGGATCGAGGGGGGGGGCCAAAAACATTCAGTACTTC. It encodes CASGSRGGAKNIQYF.

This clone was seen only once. The CDR3 DNA reads as TGTGCCAGTAGTCCATTAGCGGGAGGGGGTACTGGGGAGCTGTTTTTT. Translation: CASSPLAGGGTGELFF. The gene calls are TRBV19 and TRBJ2-2; 11 nucleotides match TRBD2. Germline values: CDR1 LNHDA, CDR2 SQIVND (reference sequence). The CDR3 covers 16 residues. The V segment lost 5 bases and the J segment 8 bases; nucleotides outside the gene matches: 10.

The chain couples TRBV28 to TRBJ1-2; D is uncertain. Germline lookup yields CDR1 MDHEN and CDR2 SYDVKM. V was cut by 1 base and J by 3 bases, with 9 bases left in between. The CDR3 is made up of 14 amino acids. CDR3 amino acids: CASSLSGGDYGYTF. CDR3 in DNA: TGTGCCAGCAGTTTATCCGGCGGTGACTATGGCTACACCTTC.

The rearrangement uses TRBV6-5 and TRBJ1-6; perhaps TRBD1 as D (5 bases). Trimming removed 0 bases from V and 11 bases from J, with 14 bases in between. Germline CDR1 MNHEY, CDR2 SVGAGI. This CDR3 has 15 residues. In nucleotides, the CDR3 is TGTGCCAGCAGTTACTCCTGGCAGGGCGCTCCACCCCTCCACTTT. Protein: CASSYSWQGAPPLHF.

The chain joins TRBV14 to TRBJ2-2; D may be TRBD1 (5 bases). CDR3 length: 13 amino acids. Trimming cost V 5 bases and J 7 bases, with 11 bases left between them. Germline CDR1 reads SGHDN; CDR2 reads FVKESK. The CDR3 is CASSIGVGGELFF. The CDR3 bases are TGTGCCAGCAGCATAGGGGTCGGCGGGGAGCTGTTTTTT.

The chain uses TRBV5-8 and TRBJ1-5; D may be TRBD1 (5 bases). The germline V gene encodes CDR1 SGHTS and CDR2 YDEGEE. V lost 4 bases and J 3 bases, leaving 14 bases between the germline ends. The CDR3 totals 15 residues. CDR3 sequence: CASSPLRDSNQPQHF. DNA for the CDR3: TGTGCCAGCAGCCCACTCCGGGACTCCAATCAGCCCCAGCATTTT.

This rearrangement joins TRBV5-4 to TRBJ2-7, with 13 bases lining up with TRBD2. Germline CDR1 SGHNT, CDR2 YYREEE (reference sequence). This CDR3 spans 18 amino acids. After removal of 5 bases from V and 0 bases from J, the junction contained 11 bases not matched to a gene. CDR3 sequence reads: CASSHPGLAGASSYEQYF. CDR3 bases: TGTGCCAGCAGTCACCCCGGACTAGCGGGGGCATCCTCCTACGAGCAGTACTTC.

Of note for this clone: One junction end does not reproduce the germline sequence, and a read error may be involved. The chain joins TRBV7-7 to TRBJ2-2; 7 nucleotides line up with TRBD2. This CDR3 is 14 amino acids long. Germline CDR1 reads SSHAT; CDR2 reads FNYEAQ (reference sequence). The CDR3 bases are TGTGCTAGCAGACACGGACTAGGGGCCGGGGAGCTGTTTTTT. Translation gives CASRHGLGAGELFF.

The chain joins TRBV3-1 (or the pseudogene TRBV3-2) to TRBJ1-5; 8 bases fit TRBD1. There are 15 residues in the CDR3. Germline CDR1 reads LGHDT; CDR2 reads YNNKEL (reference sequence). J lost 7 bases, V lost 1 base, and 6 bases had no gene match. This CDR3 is CASSQGTGLLQPQHF. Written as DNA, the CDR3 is TGTGCCAGCAGCCAAGGGACAGGGTTGTTGCAGCCCCAGCATTTT.

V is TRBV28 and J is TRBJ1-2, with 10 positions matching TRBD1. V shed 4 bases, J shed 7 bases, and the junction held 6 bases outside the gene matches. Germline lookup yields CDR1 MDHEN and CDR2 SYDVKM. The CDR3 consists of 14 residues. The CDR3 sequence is CASSYGTGAAGYTF. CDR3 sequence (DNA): TGTGCCAGCAGTTACGGGACAGGGGCTGCTGGCTACACCTTC.

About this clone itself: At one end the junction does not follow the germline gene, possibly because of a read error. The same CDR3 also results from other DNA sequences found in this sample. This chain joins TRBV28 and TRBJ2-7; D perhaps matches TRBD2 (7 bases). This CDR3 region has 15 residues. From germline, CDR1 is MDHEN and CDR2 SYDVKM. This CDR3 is CASSLGGGSAYEQYF. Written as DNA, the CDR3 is TGTGCCAGCAGTTTAGGGGGCGGGAGTGCCTACGAGCAGTACTTT.

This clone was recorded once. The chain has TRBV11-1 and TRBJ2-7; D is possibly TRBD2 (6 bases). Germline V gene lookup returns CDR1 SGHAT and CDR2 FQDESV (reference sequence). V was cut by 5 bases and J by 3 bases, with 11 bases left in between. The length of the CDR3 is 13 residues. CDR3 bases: TGTGCCAGCAGCGCGGGATCGGACTACGAGCAGTACTTC. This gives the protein CASSAGSDYEQYF.

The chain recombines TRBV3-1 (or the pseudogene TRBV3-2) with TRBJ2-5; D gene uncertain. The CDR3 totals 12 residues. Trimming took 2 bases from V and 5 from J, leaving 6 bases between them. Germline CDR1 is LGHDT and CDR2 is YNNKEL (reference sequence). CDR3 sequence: CASSQMGETQYF. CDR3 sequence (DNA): TGTGCCAGCAGCCAAATGGGCGAGACCCAGTACTTC.

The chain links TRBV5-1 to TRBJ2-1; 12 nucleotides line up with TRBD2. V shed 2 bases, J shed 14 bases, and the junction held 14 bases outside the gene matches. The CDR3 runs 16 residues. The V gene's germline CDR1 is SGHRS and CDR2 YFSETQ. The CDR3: CASSLSSSGGVRREFF. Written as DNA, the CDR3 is TGCGCCAGCAGCTTATCCTCTAGCGGGGGGGTCCGGCGGGAGTTCTTC. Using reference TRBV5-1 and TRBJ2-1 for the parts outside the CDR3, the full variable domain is KAGVTQTPRYLIKTRGQQVTLSCSPISGHRSVSWYQQTPGQGLQFLFEYFSETQRNKGNFPGRFSGRQFSNSRSEMNVSTLELGDSALYLCASSLSSSGGVRREFFGPGTRLTVL.

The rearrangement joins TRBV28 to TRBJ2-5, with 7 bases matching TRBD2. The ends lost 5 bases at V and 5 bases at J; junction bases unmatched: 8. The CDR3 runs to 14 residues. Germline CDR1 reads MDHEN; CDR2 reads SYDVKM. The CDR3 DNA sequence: TGTGCCAGCAGTCCCGCGGGAGAGGATGAGACCCAGTACTTC. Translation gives CASSPAGEDETQYF.

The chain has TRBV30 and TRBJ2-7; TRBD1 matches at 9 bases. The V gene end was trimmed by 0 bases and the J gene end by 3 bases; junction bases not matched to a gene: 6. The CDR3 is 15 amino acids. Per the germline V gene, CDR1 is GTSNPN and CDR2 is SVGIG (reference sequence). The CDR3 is CAWSVGTGIIYEQYF. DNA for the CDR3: TGTGCCTGGAGTGTGGGGACAGGGATAATCTACGAGCAGTACTTC.

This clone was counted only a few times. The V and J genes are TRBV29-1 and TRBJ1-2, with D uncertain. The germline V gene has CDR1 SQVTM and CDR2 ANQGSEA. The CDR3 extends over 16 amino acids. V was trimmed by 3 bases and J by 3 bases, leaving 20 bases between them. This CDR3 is CSVEAAGTRGDYGYTF. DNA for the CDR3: TGCAGCGTTGAGGCGGCTGGCACAAGAGGCGACTATGGCTACACCTTC.

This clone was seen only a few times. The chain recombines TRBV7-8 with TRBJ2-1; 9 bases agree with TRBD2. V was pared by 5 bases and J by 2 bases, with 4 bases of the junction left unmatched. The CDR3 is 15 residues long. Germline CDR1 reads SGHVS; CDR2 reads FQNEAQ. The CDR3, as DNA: TGTGCCAGCAGCCTTGCTAGCGGGGCCTACAATGAGCAGTTCTTC. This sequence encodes CASSLASGAYNEQFF.

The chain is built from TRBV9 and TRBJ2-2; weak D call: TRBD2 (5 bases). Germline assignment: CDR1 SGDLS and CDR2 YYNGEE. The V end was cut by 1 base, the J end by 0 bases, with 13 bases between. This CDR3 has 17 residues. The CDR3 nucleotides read TGTGCCAGCAGCGTACTCAGCGGCCTATCGAACACCGGGGAGCTGTTTTTT. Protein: CASSVLSGLSNTGELFF.

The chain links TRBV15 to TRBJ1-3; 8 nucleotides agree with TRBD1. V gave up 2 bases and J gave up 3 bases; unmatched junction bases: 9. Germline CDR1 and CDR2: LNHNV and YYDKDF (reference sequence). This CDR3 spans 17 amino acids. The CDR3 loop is CATSRFRQGASGNTIYF. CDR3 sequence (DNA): TGTGCCACCAGCAGATTTCGGCAGGGGGCAAGTGGAAACACCATATATTTT.

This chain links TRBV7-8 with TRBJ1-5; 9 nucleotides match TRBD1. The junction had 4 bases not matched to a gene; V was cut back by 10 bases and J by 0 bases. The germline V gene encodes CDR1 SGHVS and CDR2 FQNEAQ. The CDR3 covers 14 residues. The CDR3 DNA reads TGTGCCACCGGACAGGGGTATAGCAATCAGCCCCAGCATTTT. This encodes CATGQGYSNQPQHF.

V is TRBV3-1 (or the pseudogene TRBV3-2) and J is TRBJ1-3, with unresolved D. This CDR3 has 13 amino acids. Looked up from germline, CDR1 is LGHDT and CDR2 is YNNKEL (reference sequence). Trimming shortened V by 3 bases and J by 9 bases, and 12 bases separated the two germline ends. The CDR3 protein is CASSQFLGSTIYF. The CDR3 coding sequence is TGTGCCAGCAGCCAGTTTCTAGGTAGCACCATATATTTT.

As DNA, the CDR3 is TGTGCCAGCAGCTTGGCCGGAGGGGCCGCTTCACCCCTCCACTTT. Protein product: CASSLAGGAASPLHF. The V call is TRBV5-6, the J call TRBJ1-6, with D possibly matching TRBD1 (5 bases). The CDR3 has 15 residues. V gave up 0 bases and J gave up 9 bases, with 13 bases separating them. Germline assignment: CDR1 SGHDT and CDR2 YYEEEE.